This TCR beta chain is drawn from a study of blood T cell repertoires in COVID-19. Overall study context: PBMCs, B-cell-depleted T cells, or T cells provided the cDNA or gDNA that made up the material.

Germline V CDR1 and CDR2: MNHEY, SMNVEV (reference sequence). The CDR3 is 14 residues long. Trimming removed 3 bases from V and 6 bases from J; junction bases left unmatched: 5. The repertoire was sequenced with immunoSEQ multiplex PCR; TCRdb's copy has only in-frame clones and lacks some. This sample has 250,000 or so clones, with 85% to 90% found just once. This TCR derives from a man aged 35 to 55 who had recovered from COVID-19. This rearrangement joins TRBV27 to TRBJ1-5; 7 positions match TRBD1. The sequenced sample was PBMCs or T cells enriched from blood (not recorded which). The CDR3 sequence: CASSFVTGSQPQHF. DNA of the CDR3: TGTGCCAGCAGTTTTGTGACAGGGAGTCAGCCCCAGCATTTT.